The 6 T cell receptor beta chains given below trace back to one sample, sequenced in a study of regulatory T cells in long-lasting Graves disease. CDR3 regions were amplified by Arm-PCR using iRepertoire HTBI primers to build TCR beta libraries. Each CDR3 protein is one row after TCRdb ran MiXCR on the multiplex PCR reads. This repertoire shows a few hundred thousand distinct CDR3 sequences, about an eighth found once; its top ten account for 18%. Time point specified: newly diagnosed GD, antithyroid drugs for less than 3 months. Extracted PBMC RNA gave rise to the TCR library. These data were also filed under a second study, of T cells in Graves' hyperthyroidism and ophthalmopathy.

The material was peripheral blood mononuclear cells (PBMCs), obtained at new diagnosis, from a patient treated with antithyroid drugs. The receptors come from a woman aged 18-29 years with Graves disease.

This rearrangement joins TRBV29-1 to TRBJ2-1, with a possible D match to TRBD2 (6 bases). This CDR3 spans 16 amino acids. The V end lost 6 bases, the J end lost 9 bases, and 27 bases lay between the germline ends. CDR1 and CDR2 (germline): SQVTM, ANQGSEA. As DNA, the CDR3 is TGCAGCGTGCCCCGAGAGCTCGGGAGTGCATGGAGTGAGCAGTTCTTC. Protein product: CSVPRELGSAWSEQFF.

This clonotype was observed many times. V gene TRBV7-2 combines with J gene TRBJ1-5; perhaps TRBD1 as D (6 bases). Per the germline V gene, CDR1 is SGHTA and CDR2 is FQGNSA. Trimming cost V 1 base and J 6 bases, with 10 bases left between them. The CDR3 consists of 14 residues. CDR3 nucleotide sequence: TGTGCCAGCAGCTTAGGGACAGTCCTTCAGCCCCAGCATTTT. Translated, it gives CASSLGTVLQPQHF.

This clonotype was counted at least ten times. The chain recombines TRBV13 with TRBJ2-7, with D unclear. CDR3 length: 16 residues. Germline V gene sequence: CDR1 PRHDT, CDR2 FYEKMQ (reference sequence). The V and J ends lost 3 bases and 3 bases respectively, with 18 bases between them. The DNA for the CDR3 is TGTGCCAGCAGCTTCCAGGTAGGCGAAATGCGCTACGAGCAGTACTTC. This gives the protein CASSFQVGEMRYEQYF.

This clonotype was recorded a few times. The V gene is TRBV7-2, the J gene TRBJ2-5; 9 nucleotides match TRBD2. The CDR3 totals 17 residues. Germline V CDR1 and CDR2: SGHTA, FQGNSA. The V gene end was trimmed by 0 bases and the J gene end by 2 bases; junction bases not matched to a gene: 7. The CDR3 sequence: CASSLALAGPSQETQYF. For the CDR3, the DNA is TGTGCCAGCAGCTTAGCACTAGCGGGTCCCAGTCAAGAGACCCAGTACTTC.

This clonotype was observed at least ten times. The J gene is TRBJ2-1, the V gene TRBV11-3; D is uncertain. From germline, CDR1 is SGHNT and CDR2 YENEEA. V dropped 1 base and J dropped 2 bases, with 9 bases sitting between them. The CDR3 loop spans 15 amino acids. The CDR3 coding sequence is TGTGCCAGCAGCTTAGCAGGTAGCACCTACAATGAGCAGTTCTTC. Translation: CASSLAGSTYNEQFF.

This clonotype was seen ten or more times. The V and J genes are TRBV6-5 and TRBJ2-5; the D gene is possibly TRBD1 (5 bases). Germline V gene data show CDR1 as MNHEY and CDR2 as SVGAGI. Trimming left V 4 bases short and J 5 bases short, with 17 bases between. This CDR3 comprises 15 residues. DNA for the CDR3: TGTGCCAGCAGTTTTCACACGACAGCCTGGGAGACCCAGTACTTC. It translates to CASSFHTTAWETQYF.